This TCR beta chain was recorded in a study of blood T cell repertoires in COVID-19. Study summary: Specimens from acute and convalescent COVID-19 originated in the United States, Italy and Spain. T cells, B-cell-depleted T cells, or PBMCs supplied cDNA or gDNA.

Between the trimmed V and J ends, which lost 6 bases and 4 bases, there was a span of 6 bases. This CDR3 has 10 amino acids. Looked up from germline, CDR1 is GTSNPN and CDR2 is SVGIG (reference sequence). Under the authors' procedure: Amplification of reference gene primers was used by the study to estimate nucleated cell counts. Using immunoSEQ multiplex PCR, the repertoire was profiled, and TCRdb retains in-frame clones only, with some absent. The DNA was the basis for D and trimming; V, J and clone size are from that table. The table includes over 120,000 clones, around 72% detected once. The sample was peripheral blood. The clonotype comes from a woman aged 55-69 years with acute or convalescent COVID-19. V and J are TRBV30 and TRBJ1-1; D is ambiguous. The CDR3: CACHSTEAFF. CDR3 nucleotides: TGTGCCTGTCACAGCACTGAAGCTTTCTTT.